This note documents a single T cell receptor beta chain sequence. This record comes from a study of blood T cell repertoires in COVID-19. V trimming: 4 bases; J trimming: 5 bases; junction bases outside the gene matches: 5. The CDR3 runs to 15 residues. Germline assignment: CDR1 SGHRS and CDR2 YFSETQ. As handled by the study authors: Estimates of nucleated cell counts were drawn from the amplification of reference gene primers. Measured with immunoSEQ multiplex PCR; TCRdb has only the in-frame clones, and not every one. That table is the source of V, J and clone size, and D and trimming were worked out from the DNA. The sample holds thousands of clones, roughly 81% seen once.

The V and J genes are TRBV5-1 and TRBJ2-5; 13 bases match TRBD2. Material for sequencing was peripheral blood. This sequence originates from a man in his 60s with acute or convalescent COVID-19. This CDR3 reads CASSGLAGERETQYF. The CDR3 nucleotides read TGCGCCAGCAGCGGACTAGCGGGAGAGAGGGAGACCCAGTACTTC.